This T cell receptor (beta chain) derives from a study of beta chain features in type 1 diabetes. Across the whole study: Healthy donors and patients showed comparable age, gender and cell yields. Study-wide findings and caveats: Patients and controls would share equally any PCR tilt toward shorter templates. The study found fewer insertions and more deletions at VDJ junctions in type 1 diabetes patients. TCRB rearrangement may or may not be influenced by HLA type; here this remained unresolved. Among patients with Type 1 diabetes, TCRB CDR3s were moderately but significantly shorter in every one of the four CD4+ subsets.

Remarks on this clone: Its antigen remains unidentified.

Per germline, CDR1 SGHRS and CDR2 YFSETQ. This CDR3 contains 17 residues. V lost 5 bases to trimming and J lost 7 bases, with 25 bases between them. Expressed TCRB transcripts were sequenced, since all the RNA that had been isolated was reverse transcribed. Produced via immunoSEQ multiplex PCR; TCRdb's table is partial and in-frame only. The table shows 310,000 or so clones, with about 15% occurring only once. Material: naive CD4+ T cells from blood. The clonotype was recovered from a young man with type 1 diabetes. The gene calls are TRBV5-1 and TRBJ2-1, with D maybe TRBD2 (6 bases). CDR3 in DNA: TGCGCCAGCAGTCCGGGGGTGGCGGACCCAATTAGAAATGAGCAGTTCTTC. Protein: CASSPGVADPIRNEQFF.